These 19 T cell receptor beta chains were all obtained from the same sample, sequenced in a study of radiotherapy plus CTLA-4 blockade in lung cancer. The method was immunoSEQ multiplex PCR; TCRdb's version includes in-frame clones alone and lacks a portion of them. The table lists roughly 50,000 clones, roughly 90% of them singletons. The input for sequencing was peripheral blood, taken from a patient treated with radiotherapy plus ipilimumab. These receptor sequences come from a human donor with non-small cell lung cancer whose response to radiotherapy plus ipilimumab could not be evaluated.

In this sample, this clone turned up once. The V gene is TRBV19, the J gene TRBJ2-3, with TRBD1 as a possible D gene (5 bases). Between the trimmed V and J ends, which lost 5 bases and 3 bases, there was a span of 15 bases. CDR3 length equals 15 residues. The V gene's germline CDR1 is LNHDA and CDR2 SQIVND (reference sequence). CDR3 nucleotide sequence: TGTGCCAGTAGTCCCTCAGTGGGGCTTACAGATACGCAGTATTTT. Protein: CASSPSVGLTDTQYF.

The chain is built from TRBV5-1 and TRBJ2-3, with 9 bases lining up with TRBD1. Trimming removed 0 bases from V and 3 bases from J; junction bases left unmatched: 2. CDR3 length: 15 residues. Germline V gene data show CDR1 as SGHRS and CDR2 as YFSETQ. The DNA for the CDR3 is TGCGCCAGCAGCTTGGGACAGGGGGAGACAGATACGCAGTATTTT. Protein: CASSLGQGETDTQYF.

V gene TRBV7-8 combines with J gene TRBJ2-7; 8 bases match TRBD1. CDR1 SGHVS and CDR2 FQNEAQ come from the germline V gene. Trimming took 6 bases from V and 0 from J; bases not matched to a gene: 4. CDR3 length equals 14 residues. The CDR3 DNA follows: TGTGCCAGCAGTTCCGGGACAGGCTCCTACGAGCAGTACTTC. As protein: CASSSGTGSYEQYF.

This rearrangement joins TRBV5-1 to TRBJ2-5, with 7 bases that match TRBD1. The CDR3 contains 15 residues. V was pared by 7 bases and J by 5 bases, with 14 bases of the junction left unmatched. Germline CDR1 and CDR2: SGHRS and YFSETQ. CDR3 in DNA: TGCGCCAGCCGGGACAGTCCGATTCCCAGGGAGACCCAGTACTTC. Translation gives CASRDSPIPRETQYF.

This chain uses TRBV9 with TRBJ2-5; the match to TRBD2 covers 12 bases. The CDR3 has 15 residues. Germline CDR1 is SGDLS and CDR2 is YYNGEE. J lost 4 bases, V lost 5 bases, and 6 bases had no gene match. The CDR3 spells CASSPGLAGPETQYF. DNA of the CDR3: TGTGCCAGCAGTCCCGGACTAGCGGGACCAGAGACCCAGTACTTC.

In DNA, the CDR3 is TGCGCCAGCAGCGAGCTTTACGGGACTAGCGGGGGGACACAAGAGACCCAGTACTTC. Translating gives CASSELYGTSGGTQETQYF. V gene TRBV4-1 combines with J gene TRBJ2-5; 15 bases match TRBD2. J gave up 2 bases and V 5 bases, and 12 bases lay outside the gene matches. CDR1 is MGHRA, CDR2 YSYEKL, per germline. The CDR3 is 19 amino acids.

This chain uses TRBV30 with TRBJ1-3; 7 nucleotides line up with TRBD1. The length of the CDR3 is 13 residues. Germline loops: CDR1 GTSNPN, CDR2 SVGIG (reference sequence). V was pared by 3 bases and J by 3 bases, with 2 bases of the junction left unmatched. The CDR3 here is CAWRWTGGNTIYF. Written as DNA, the CDR3 is TGTGCCTGGAGGTGGACAGGTGGAAACACCATATATTTT.

The V and J genes are TRBV11-3 and TRBJ1-1; D gene unclear. Germline-derived CDR1 and CDR2 are SGHNT and YENEEA. The CDR3 contains 12 residues. Trimming shortened V by 4 bases and J by 3 bases, and 6 bases separated the two germline ends. The chain's CDR3 is CASSSTDTEAFF. Here the CDR3 DNA reads TGTGCCAGCAGCTCCACAGACACTGAAGCTTTCTTT.

The gene calls are TRBV9 and TRBJ2-3; D gene uncertain. V was shortened by 2 bases and J by 0 bases, with 7 bases between the two germline ends. From germline, CDR1 is SGDLS and CDR2 YYNGEE. The CDR3 length is 14 residues. The CDR3 reads CASSVTDSTDTQYF. CDR3 DNA: TGTGCCAGCAGCGTCACAGATAGCACAGATACGCAGTATTTT.

This clone appeared a single time. One end of the junction does not line up with germline, which may come from a read error. The gene calls are TRBV5-6 and TRBJ2-3; 7 bases map to TRBD1. Germline V gene data show CDR1 as SGHDT and CDR2 as YYEEEE. This CDR3 has 17 amino acids. CDR3 nucleotides: TGTGCCAGCAGCTCCCATGGACAGGTAAATAGCATGGTTTTAGGGGATTTT. As protein: CASSSHGQVNSMVLGDF.

This clone has only a few counts. This chain links TRBV6-1 with TRBJ1-2; D unresolved. This CDR3 has 13 amino acids. V gave up 2 bases and J gave up 4 bases, with 8 bases separating them. The germline CDR1 and CDR2 sequences are MNHNS and SASEGT. CDR3 sequence: CASSELGAYGYTF. The CDR3 coding sequence is TGTGCCAGCAGTGAACTTGGAGCCTATGGCTACACCTTC.

The CDR3 DNA reads as TGTGCCAGTAGGTACCCGGGACAGCTGAACACTGAAGCTTTCTTT. Translated: CASRYPGQLNTEAFF. This sequence joins TRBV19 and TRBJ1-1; 7 bases map to TRBD1. Losses at the gene ends were 6 bases for V and 0 bases for J; bases not matched to a gene: 7. Germline CDR1 is LNHDA and CDR2 is SQIVND (reference sequence). The CDR3 length is 15 residues.

The genes are TRBV4-1 and TRBJ1-1; 8 bases fit TRBD1. Germline V CDR1 and CDR2: MGHRA, YSYEKL. The CDR3 runs to 13 residues. V was pared by 1 base and J by 6 bases, with 1 base of the junction left unmatched. For the CDR3, the DNA is TGCGCCAGCAGCCAAGTACAGGGGGCTGAAGCTTTCTTT. Translated: CASSQVQGAEAFF.

The genes are TRBV30 and TRBJ1-2; no firm D call. The V end was cut by 0 bases, the J end by 4 bases, with 9 bases between. Germline-derived CDR1 and CDR2 are GTSNPN and SVGIG (reference sequence). This CDR3 is 13 amino acids long. The CDR3 region is CAWSVQLIYGYTF. The CDR3 coding sequence is TGTGCCTGGAGTGTACAGCTAATCTATGGCTACACCTTC.

The gene calls are TRBV4-2 and TRBJ2-3, with D tentatively TRBD2 (5 bases). The CDR3 totals 16 residues. Germline CDR1 reads LGHNA; CDR2 reads YNFKEQ. Trimming stripped 0 bases from V and 4 bases from J, with 14 bases between. The CDR3: CASSQDNTRRSDTQYF. The CDR3 DNA reads as TGTGCCAGCAGCCAAGATAATACTAGGAGGTCAGATACGCAGTATTTT.

The rearrangement joins TRBV7-9 to TRBJ1-1, with D perhaps TRBD1 (6 bases). The V end lost 7 bases, the J end lost 0 bases, and 9 bases lay between the germline ends. The CDR3 runs 13 residues. Germline loops: CDR1 SEHNR, CDR2 FQNEAQ (reference sequence). DNA for the CDR3: TGTGCCAGCAACAGGGACATGAACACTGAAGCTTTCTTT. Translation gives CASNRDMNTEAFF.

The V gene is TRBV11-2, the J gene TRBJ2-5; D gene ambiguous. Trimming shortened V by 5 bases and J by 2 bases, and 9 bases separated the two germline ends. This CDR3 is 13 amino acids long. Per the germline V gene, CDR1 is SGHAT and CDR2 is FQNNGV. CDR3 DNA: TGTGCCAGCAGCCTCGGTCGACAAGAGACCCAGTACTTC. Protein sequence: CASSLGRQETQYF.

The sample holds a few counts of this clone. The CDR3: CASSQEIGVDTEAFF. The CDR3 region has the DNA TGCGCCAGCAGCCAAGAAATCGGGGTGGACACTGAAGCTTTCTTT. This chain connects TRBV4-3 to TRBJ1-1; D is ambiguous. Germline CDR1 is LGHNA and CDR2 is YSLEER. The CDR3 consists of 15 residues. Trimming removed 0 bases at V and 3 bases at J, with 11 bases between.

The V gene is TRBV6-1, the J gene TRBJ1-2; 10 bases line up with TRBD1. The CDR3 spans 16 residues. J lost 3 bases, V lost 0 bases, and 4 bases had no gene match. Germline assignment: CDR1 MNHNS and CDR2 SASEGT. CDR3: CASSEAPGQGYYGYTF. CDR3 sequence (DNA): TGTGCCAGCAGTGAAGCCCCGGGACAGGGGTACTATGGCTACACCTTC.